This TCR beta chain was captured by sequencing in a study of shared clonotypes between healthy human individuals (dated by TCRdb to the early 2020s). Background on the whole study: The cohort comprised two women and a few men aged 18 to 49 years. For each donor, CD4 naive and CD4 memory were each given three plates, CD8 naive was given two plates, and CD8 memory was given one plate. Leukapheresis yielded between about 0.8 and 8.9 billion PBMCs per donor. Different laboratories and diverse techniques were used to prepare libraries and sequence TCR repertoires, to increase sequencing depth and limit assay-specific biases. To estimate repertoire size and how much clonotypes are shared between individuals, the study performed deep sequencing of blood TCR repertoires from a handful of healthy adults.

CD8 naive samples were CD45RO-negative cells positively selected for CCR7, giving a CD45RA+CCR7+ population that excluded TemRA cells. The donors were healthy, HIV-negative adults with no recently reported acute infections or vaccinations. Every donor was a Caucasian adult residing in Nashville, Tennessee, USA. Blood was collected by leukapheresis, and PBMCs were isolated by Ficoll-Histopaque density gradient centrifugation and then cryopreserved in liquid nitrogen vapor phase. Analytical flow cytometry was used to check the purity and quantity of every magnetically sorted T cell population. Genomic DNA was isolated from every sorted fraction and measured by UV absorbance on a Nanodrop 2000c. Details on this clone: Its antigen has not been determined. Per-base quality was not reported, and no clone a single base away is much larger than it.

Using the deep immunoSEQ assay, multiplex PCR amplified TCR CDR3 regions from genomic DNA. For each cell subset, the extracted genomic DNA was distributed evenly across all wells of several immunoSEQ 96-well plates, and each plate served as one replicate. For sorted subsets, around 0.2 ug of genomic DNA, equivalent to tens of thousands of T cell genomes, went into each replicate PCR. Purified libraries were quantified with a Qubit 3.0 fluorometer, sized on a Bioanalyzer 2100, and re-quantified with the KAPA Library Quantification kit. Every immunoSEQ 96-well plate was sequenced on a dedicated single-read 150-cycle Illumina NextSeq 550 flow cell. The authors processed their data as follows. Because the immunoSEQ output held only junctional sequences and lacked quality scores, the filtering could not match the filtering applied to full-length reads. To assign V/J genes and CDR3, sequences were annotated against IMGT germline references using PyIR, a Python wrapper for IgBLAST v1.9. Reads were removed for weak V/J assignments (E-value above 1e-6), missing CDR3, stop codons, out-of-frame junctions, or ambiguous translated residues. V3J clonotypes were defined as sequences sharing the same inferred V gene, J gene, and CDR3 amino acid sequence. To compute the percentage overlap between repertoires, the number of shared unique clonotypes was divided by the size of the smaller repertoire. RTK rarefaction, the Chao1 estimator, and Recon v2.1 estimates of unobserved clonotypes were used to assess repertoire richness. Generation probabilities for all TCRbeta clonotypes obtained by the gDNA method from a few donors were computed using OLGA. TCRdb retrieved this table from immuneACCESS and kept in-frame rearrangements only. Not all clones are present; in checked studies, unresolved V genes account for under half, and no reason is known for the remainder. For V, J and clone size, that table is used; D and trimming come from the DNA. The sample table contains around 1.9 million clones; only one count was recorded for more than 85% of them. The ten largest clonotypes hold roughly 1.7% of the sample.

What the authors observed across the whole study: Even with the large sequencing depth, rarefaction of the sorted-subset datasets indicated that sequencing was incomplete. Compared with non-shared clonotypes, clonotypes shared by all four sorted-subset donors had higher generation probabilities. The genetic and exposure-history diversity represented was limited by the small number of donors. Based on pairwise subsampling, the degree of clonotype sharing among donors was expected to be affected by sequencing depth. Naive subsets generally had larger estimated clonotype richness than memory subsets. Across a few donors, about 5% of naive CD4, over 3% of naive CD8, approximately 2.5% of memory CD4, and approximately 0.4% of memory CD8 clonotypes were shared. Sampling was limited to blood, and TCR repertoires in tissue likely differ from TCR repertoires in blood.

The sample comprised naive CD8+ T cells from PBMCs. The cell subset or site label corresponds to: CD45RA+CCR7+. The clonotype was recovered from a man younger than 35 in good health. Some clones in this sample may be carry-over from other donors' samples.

In nucleotides, the sequence is TGTGCCAGTAGTCACATCCGGGACAGGCCGCTAGAGTACACCTTC. Translated, it gives CASSHIRDRPLEYTF. The chain links TRBV19 with TRBJ1-2; TRBD1 matches 8 bases in the middle. V ends up 5 bases short and J 11 bases short, with an unmatched junction base count of 16. The CDR3 runs 15 residues from the cysteine to the phenylalanine. Of the read, only the CDR3 DNA is kept; its 45 bases are in frame from base 1. CDR1 LNHDA and CDR2 SQIVND were looked up in the germline V gene (reference sequence).